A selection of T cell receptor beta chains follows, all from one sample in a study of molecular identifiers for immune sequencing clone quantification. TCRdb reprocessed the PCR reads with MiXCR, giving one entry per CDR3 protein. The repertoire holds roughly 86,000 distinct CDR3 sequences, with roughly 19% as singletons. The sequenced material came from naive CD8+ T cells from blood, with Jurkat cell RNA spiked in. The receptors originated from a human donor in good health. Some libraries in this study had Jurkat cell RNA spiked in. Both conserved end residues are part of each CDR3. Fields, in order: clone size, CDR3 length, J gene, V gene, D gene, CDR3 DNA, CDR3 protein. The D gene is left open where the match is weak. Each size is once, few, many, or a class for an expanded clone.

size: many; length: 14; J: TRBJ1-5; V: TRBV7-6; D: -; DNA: TGTGCCAGCAGCTTAGCCCGGACCGATCAGCCCCAGCATTTT; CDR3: CASSLARTDQPQHF
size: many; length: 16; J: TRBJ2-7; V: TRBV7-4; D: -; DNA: TGTGCCAGCAACCCCCCCCGTGAGGGACTGACCTACGAGGGGTACTTC; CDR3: CASNPPREGLTYEGYF
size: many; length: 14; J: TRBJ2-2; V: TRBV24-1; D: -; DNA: TGTGCCACCAGGACAGGAGAGAACACCGGGGAGCTGTTTTTT; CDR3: CATRTGENTGELFF
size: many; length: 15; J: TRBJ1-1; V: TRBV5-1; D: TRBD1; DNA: TGCGCCAGCAGTTGGACAGGGGGCTTGAACACTGAAGCTTTCTTT; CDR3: CASSWTGGLNTEAFF
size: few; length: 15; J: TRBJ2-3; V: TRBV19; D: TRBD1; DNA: TGTGCCAGTAGCGCGGGGACAGGGCCCACAGATACGCAGTATTTT; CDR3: CASSAGTGPTDTQYF
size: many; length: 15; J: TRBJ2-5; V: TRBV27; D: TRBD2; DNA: TGTGCCAGCAGTTACGGGACTAGCGGGGGAGAGACCCAGTACTTC; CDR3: CASSYGTSGGETQYF
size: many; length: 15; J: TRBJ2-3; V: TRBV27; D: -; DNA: TGTGCCAGCAGTTTTATCGGACCGAGGACAGATACGCAGTATTTT; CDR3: CASSFIGPRTDTQYF
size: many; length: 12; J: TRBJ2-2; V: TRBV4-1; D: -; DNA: TGCGCCAGCAGCCCCCTGGCCGGGGAGCTGTTTTTT; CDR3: CASSPLAGELFF
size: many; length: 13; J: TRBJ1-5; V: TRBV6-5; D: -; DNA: TGTGCCAGCAGTTACTCGCCAGATCAGCCCCAGCATTTT; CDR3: CASSYSPDQPQHF
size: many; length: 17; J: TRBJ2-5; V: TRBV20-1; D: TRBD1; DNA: TGCAGTGCTGGGCCTGACACCACAGGGGAAATCCAAGAGACCCAGTACTTC; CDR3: CSAGPDTTGEIQETQYF
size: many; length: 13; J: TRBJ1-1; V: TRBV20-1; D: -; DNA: TGCAGTGCACCCCGCTCAGTGAACACTGAAGCTTTCTTT; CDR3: CSAPRSVNTEAFF
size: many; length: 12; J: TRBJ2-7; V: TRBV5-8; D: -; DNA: TGTGCCAGCAGCTTGGGTACCAACGAGCAGTACTTC; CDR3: CASSLGTNEQYF
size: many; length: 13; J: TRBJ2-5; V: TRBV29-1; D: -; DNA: TGCAGCGTTGGGGGGGGACAGGAGGAGACCCAGTACTTC; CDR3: CSVGGGQEETQYF
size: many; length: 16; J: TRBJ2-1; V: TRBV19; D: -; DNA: TGTGCCAGTAGTATTTCGGGGGGCAGGAGTGACAATGAGCAGTTCTTC; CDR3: CASSISGGRSDNEQFF
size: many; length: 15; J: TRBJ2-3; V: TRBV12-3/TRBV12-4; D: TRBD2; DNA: TGTGCCAGCAGACCAGCGGGAGCCCCTCTAGATACGCAGTATTTT; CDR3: CASRPAGAPLDTQYF
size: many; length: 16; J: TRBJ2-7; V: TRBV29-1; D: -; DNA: TGCAGCGTGGAAGAGGCAGCGACCTTGACAACCTACGAGCAGTACTTC; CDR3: CSVEEAATLTTYEQYF
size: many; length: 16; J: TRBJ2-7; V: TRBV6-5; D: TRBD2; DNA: TGTGCCAGCAGTTACTCGACGGCGGGAGCCTCCTACGAGCAGTACTTC; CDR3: CASSYSTAGASYEQYF
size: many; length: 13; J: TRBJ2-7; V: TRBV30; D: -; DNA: TGTGCCTGGAGTGGTCTCAGTTTATGGGAGCAGTACTTC; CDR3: CAWSGLSLWEQYF
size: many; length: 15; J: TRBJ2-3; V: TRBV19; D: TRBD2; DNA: TGTGCCAGTAGTCCCAGCGGGAGAGTCACAGATACGCAGTATTTT; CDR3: CASSPSGRVTDTQYF
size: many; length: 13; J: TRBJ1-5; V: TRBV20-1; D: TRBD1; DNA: TGCAGTGCCGCAGACAGGGGCAATCAGCCCCAGCATTTT; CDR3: CSAADRGNQPQHF
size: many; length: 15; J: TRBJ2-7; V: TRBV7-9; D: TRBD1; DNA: TGTGCCAGCACCCCCCTCCGGGACAGGGACTACGAGCAGTACTTC; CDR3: CASTPLRDRDYEQYF
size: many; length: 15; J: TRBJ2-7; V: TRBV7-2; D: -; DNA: TGTGCCAGCAGCTTATCCCCTAGCGTTTACTACGAGCAGTACTTC; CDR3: CASSLSPSVYYEQYF
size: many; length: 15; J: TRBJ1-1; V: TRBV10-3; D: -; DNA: TGTGCCATCAGTGAGTTGTACAGCTTAAACACTGAAGCTTTCTTT; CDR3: CAISELYSLNTEAFF
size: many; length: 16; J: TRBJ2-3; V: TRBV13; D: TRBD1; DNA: TGTGCCAGCAGCTCGACGGACAGGGGACTCACAGATACGCAGTATTTT; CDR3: CASSSTDRGLTDTQYF
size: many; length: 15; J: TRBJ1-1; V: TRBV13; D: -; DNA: TGTGCCAGCAGCCCCCGACGTGAAATGAACACTGAAGCTTTCTTT; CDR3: CASSPRREMNTEAFF
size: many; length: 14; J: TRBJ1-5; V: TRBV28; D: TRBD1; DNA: TGTGCCAGCATACAGACAGGGGTAAATCAGCCCCAGCATTTT; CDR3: CASIQTGVNQPQHF
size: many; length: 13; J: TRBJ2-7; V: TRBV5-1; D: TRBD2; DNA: TGCGCCAGCGCGGCGGGAGCGGGTTCCGAGCAGTACTTC; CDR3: CASAAGAGSEQYF
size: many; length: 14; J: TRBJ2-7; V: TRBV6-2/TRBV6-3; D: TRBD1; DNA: TGTGCCAGCAGTTACGTCGACAGGGGGTACGAGCAGTACTTC; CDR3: CASSYVDRGYEQYF
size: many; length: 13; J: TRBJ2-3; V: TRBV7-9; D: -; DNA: TGTGCCAGCAGCCCTCGGACCAAATATACGCAGTATTTT; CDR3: CASSPRTKYTQYF
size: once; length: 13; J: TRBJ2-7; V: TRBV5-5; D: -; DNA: TGTGCCAGCAGCTTGGGAGACTCCCACGAGCAGTACTTC; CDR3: CASSLGDSHEQYF
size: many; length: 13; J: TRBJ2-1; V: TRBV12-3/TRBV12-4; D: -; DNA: TGTGCCAGCAGTTTATTGGGTTCCCATGAGCAGTTCTTC; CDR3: CASSLLGSHEQFF
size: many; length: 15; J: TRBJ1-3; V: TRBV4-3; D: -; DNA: TGCGCCAGCAGCCAGGGACGCATCTCTGGAAACACCATATATTTT; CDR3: CASSQGRISGNTIYF
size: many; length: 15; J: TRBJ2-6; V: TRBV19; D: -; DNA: TGTGCCAGTAGTATACCGGAGGCTGGGGCCAACGTCCTGACTTTC; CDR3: CASSIPEAGANVLTF